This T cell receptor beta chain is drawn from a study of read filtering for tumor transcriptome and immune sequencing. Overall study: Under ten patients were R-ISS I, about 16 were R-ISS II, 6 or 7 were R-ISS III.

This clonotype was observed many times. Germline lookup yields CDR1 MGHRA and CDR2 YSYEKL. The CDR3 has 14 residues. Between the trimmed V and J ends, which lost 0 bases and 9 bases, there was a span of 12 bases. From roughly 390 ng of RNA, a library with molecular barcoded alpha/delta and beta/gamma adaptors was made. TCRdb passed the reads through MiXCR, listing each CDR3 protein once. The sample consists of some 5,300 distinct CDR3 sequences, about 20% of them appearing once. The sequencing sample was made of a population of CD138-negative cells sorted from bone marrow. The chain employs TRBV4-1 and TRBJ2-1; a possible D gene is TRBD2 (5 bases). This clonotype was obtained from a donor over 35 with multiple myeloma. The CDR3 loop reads CASSQEEIRGEQFF. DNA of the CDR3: TGCGCCAGCAGCCAAGAAGAGATACGGGGTGAGCAGTTCTTC.